The source of this T cell receptor (beta chain) is a study of cytomegalovirus exposure and HLA in healthy donors. The study, taken as a whole, reports: With high specificity and sensitivity, the classifier reportedly diagnosed cytomegalovirus status.

Germline V gene lookup returns CDR1 SSHAT and CDR2 FNYEAQ (reference sequence). The CDR3 covers 16 residues. This clone has a handful of counts. As yet, its antigen is unknown. At one of its ends the junction is not consistent with the germline gene, which may arise from a read error. 13 Jbeta primers and 60 Vbeta primers were used for the PCR. Clones were sequenced by immunoSEQ multiplex PCR, and TCRdb holds only the in-frame ones, with some missing. The sample includes 70,000 to 95,000 clones, 75% to 85% of them seen just once. This TCR was sampled from a young woman in good health and CMV-seronegative. The sequenced sample consisted of PBMCs. The genes are TRBV7-7 and TRBJ1-6, with 12 bases fitting TRBD1. The CDR3 region has the DNA TGTGCTAGCAGGAGGAGGGGGACAGGGGGCCGGTCACCCCTCCACTTT. It is translated as CASRRRGTGGRSPLHF.